The present T cell receptor beta chain was sequenced within a study of control samples from healthy donors and cancer patients. Generated by immunoSEQ multiplex PCR, the TCRdb table keeps only in-frame clones and is missing some. Of 90,000 to 130,000 clones listed, roughly 90% were seen once; the top ten hold roughly 4%. The sequenced sample was PBMCs. This TCR was sampled from an older woman with lung cancer.

The CDR3 here is CASSLQQGNQPQHF. The CDR3 coding sequence is TGTGCCAGCAGCTTGCAACAGGGGAATCAGCCCCAGCATTTT. The rearrangement links TRBV5-6 to TRBJ1-5, with TRBD1 matching over 7 bases. Unmatched junction bases numbered 2, after V lost 1 base and J lost 4 bases. The CDR3 totals 14 residues. Germline CDR1 is SGHDT and CDR2 is YYEEEE.